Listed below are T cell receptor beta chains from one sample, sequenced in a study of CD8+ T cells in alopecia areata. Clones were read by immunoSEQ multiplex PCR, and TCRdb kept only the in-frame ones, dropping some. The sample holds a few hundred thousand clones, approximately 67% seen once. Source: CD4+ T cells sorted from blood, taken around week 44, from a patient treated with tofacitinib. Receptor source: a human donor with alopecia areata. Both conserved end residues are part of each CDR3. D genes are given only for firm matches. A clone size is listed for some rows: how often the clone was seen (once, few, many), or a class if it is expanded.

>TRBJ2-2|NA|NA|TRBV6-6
TGTGCCAGCGGACCGGGGAACACCGGGGAGCTGTTTTTT
CASGPGNTGELFF
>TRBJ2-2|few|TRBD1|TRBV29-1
TGCAGCGTGGGGACAGGCTCGAAAACCGGGGAGCTGTTTTTT
CSVGTGSKTGELFF
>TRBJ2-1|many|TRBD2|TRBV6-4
TGTGCCAGCAGTGACTCGGGACTAGCGGAGCAGTTCTTC
CASSDSGLAEQFF
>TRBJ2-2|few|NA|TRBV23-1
TGCGCCAGCAGTCGGGATAGCGCTTACACCGGGGAGCTGTTTTTT
CASSRDSAYTGELFF
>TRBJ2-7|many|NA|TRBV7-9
TGTGCCAGCAGCCCCGACCAATTTGAGCAGTACTTC
CASSPDQFEQYF
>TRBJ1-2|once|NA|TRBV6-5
TGTGCCAGCTCCTTCGACCGGGCCCCATATGGCTACACCTTC
CASSFDRAPYGYTF
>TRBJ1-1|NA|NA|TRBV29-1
TGCAGCGTTGTCGAGACAACTGAAGCTTTCTTT
CSVVETTEAFF
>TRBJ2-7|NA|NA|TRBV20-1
TGCAGTGCTAGTGGGGAGTACGAGCAGTACTTC
CSASGEYEQYF
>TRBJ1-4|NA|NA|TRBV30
TGTGCCTGGACTCCCTCCCAGGTTGAAAAACTGTTTTTT
CAWTPSQVEKLFF
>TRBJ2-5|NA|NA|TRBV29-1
TGCAGCGTTGGAGGGGAGACCCAGTACTTC
CSVGGETQYF
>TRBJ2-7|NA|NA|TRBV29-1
TGCAGCGTGGATTGGGGGCAGGGAGAGCAGTACTTC
CSVDWGQGEQYF
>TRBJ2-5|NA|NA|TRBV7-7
TGTGCCAGCAGCGGCAGAAGGGAGACCCAGTACTTC
CASSGRRETQYF
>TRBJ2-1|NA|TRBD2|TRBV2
TGTGCCAGCAGTGAGACTAGCGGGGGGACGCATGAGCAGTTCTTC
CASSETSGGTHEQFF
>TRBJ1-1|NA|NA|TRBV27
TGTGCCAGCAGTTTATCGCCAGGGGCGAACACTGAAGCTTTCTTT
CASSLSPGANTEAFF
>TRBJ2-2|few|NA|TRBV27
TGTGCCAGCAGTTTACAGTCGAACACCGGGGAGCTGTTTTTT
CASSLQSNTGELFF
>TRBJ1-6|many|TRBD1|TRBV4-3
TGCGCCAGCAGCCAAGATCACAGGGGAAGTAGGAATTCACCCCTCCACTTT
CASSQDHRGSRNSPLHF
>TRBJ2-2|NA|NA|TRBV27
TGTGCCAGCAGTTTCCACACCGGGGAGCTGTTTTTT
CASSFHTGELFF
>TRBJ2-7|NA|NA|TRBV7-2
TGTGCCAGCAGCTTATCCCACGAGCAGTACTTC
CASSLSHEQYF
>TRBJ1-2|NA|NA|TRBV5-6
TGTGCCAGCAGCCCCACGTCCGGGGGGGCGAGGTATGGCTACACCTTC
CASSPTSGGARYGYTF
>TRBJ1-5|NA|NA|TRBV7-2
TGTGCCAGCAGCTCTGAAGGTGAAGGGGGAAACCAGCCCCAGCATTTT
CASSSEGEGGNQPQHF
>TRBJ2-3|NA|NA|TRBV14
TGTGCCAGCAGCCAACAGCAGGGTCCAGATACGCAGTATTTT
CASSQQQGPDTQYF
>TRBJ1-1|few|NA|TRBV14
TGTGCCAGCAGCCAAGGGGTGATGGTAACTTTCTTT
CASSQGVMVTFF
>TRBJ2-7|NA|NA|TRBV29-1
TGCAGCGCCGGCAGGATGCAGGCCGAGCAGTACTTC
CSAGRMQAEQYF
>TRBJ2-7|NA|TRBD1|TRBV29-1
TGCAGCGTCGACGGACAGGGGTCCCACGAGCAGTACTTC
CSVDGQGSHEQYF
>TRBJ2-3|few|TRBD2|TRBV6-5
TGTGCCAGCAGTTACGGCGGGGGGATCCTCACAGATACGCAGTATTTT
CASSYGGGILTDTQYF
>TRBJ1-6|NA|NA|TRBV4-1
TGCGCCAGCAGCCAAGAGGCAGGGACCAATTCACCCCTCCACTTT
CASSQEAGTNSPLHF
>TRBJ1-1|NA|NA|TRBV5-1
TGCGCCAGCAGCTTGGACCAACCAGGGCTGGCTGAAGCTTTCTTT
CASSLDQPGLAEAFF
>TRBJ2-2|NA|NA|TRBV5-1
TGCGCCAGCAGCTTGGAAGGTTTTCCCGGGGAGCTGTTTTTT
CASSLEGFPGELFF
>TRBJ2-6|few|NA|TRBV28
TGTGCCAGCAGCTCCGGGGGCTCTGGGGCCAACGTCCTGACTTTC
CASSSGGSGANVLTF
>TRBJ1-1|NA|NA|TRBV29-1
TGCAGCGTTGAACAGGGAGGCACTGAAGCTTTCTTT
CSVEQGGTEAFF
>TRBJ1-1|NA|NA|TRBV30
TGTGCCTGCTCTCAGGGTGTAGCTTTCTTT
CACSQGVAFF
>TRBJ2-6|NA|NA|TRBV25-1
TGTGCCAGCAGTGACTCTTCCGGGGCCAACGTCCTGACTTTC
CASSDSSGANVLTF
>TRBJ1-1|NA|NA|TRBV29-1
TGCAGCGTTGAAGGTCCAGCCGATGAAGCTTTCTTT
CSVEGPADEAFF
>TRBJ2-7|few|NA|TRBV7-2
TGTGCCAGCAGCCGACCTACCCCCATCGAGCAGTACTTC
CASSRPTPIEQYF
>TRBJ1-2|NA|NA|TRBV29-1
TGCAGCGTTTTGGGTTGGGGAGATGCTAACTATGGCTACACCTTC
CSVLGWGDANYGYTF
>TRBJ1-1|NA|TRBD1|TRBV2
TGTGCCAGCAGTGATGAAGAACAGGGGGCTAAAGCTTTCTTT
CASSDEEQGAKAFF
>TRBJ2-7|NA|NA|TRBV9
TGTGCCAGCAGCCCAGGGAGGGGGATGCGGGACGAGCAGTACTTC
CASSPGRGMRDEQYF
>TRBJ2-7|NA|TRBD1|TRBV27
TGTGCCAGCAGTTGGGGACAGGGGAGATCCTACGAGCAGTACTTC
CASSWGQGRSYEQYF
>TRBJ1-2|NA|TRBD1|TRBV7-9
TGTGCCAGCAGCATGGACAGGGACCAAAGGGGCTACACCTTC
CASSMDRDQRGYTF
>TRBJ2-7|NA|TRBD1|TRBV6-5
TGTGCCAGCAGTTACCGGACAGGGAAAACCTACGAGCAGTACTTC
CASSYRTGKTYEQYF
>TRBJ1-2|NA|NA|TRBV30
TGTGCCTGGAGAGATACTGGACCTGGATCTAACTATGGCTACACCTTC
CAWRDTGPGSNYGYTF
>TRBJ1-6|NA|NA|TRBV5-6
TGTGCCAGCAGCCGACCGGACGGAGATAATTCACCCCTCCACTTT
CASSRPDGDNSPLHF
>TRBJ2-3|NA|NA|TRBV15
TGTGCCACCAGCAGAGTTGGGGATACGCAGTATTTT
CATSRVGDTQYF
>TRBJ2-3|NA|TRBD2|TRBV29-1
TGCAGCGTCGAAACTAGCGGGGCCACAGATACGCAGTATTTT
CSVETSGATDTQYF
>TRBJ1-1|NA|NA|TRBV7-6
TGTGCCAGCAGCTTATATGAAAACACTGAAGCTTTCTTT
CASSLYENTEAFF
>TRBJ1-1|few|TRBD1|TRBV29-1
TGCAGCGTCGTACGGGACAGGGGGTTTTCGGCAGCTTTCTTT
CSVVRDRGFSAAFF
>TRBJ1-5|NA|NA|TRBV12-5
TGTGCTAGTGGTACCTCACAGTTACCTAGCAATCAGCCCCAGCATTTT
CASGTSQLPSNQPQHF
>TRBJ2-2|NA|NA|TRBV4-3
TGCGCCAGCAGCCAATTCCCTAAGTCGACCGGGGAGCTGTTTTTT
CASSQFPKSTGELFF
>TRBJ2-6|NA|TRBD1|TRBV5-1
TGCGCCAGCCGGGACAGACTCTCTGGGGCCAACGTCCTGACTTTC
CASRDRLSGANVLTF
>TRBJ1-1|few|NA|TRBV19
TGTGCCAGTAGGAACACAAACACTGAAGCTTTCTTT
CASRNTNTEAFF
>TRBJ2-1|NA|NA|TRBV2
TGTGCCAGCAATCTGGACAGAAACAATGAGCAGTTCTTC
CASNLDRNNEQFF
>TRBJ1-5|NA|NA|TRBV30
TGTGCCTGGAGTCCTACGGGGACGGGGAATCAGCCCCAGCATTTT
CAWSPTGTGNQPQHF
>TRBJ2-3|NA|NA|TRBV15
TGTGCCACCAGCAGAGATATAGGTGCGGATACGCAGTATTTT
CATSRDIGADTQYF
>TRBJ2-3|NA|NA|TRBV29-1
TGCAGCGCCCAGGGGGGGGTCGGGACAGATACGCAGTATTTT
CSAQGGVGTDTQYF
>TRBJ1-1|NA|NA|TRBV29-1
TGCAGCGCTGATAGGGGAATGAACACTGAAGCTTTCTTT
CSADRGMNTEAFF